Sequencing of this TCR beta chain was carried out in a study of T-cell memory formation after mild COVID-19 (dated by TCRdb to the early 2020s). About the study as a whole: Most TCR sequence clusters were specific to one of the two donors. Longitudinal TCRalpha and TCRbeta repertoire sequencing tracked T-cell clones expanding and contracting after mild COVID-19 in two donors. Two young, previously healthy adult volunteers made up the cohort, one male and one female.

Cut back by 3 bases and 2 bases, the V and J ends lie 14 bases apart. The CDR3 measures 15 amino acids from cysteine to phenylalanine. Of the read, only the CDR3 DNA is kept; its 45 bases are in frame from base 1. Via the germline V gene (reference sequence), CDR1 is LNHNV and CDR2 YYDKDF. Points the paper makes about the study in general: Contracting CD4+ clones appeared mostly in the CM and EM memory subsets, whereas CD8+ clones were enriched in EMRA. Clones contracting from day 15 to 85 had balanced CD4/CD8 phenotypes, while a second wave expanding from day 15 to 37 was biased towards CD4+. Only a couple of mild cases were covered in the study, and larger cohorts including severe cases with pre-infection samples were considered necessary. Some responding clones were found in pre-infection memory, which suggests that pre-existing cross-reactive memory T cells took part in the SARS-CoV-2 response. SARS-CoV-2 specificity was not confirmed for the second-wave clones peaking on day 37.

TCRdb names Illumina NovaSeq 6000 as the instrument used. TCRalpha and TCRbeta cDNA libraries were built by 5'RACE with constant-segment primers, adding sample barcodes and unique molecular identifiers. Trizol reagent was used to extract RNA from every sample. Library amplification was performed in two PCR steps, and a second sample barcode and Illumina TruSeq adapters were introduced in the second step. Sequencing of libraries was performed on an Illumina NovaSeq with 2 x 150 bp paired-end reads. In the original analysis: Demultiplexing of reads and collapsing into UMI-guided consensus sequences were performed with migec v1.2.7. Using mixcr v2.1.11, UMI consensuses were aligned to TRA and TRB V and J templates and then assembled into clonotypes. A clonotype was counted as expanded or contracted only when both edgeR and NoisET called the clonotype significant, with the noise models trained on biological replicates. For edgeR calls, the cutoffs were a false discovery rate-adjusted p below 0.01 and a log2 fold-change threshold of 1. As an exploratory analysis of dynamics, PCA with hierarchical clustering was applied to max-normalized trajectories of the 1000 most abundant clonotypes. Each responding clone was given a CD4 or CD8 phenotype based on the CD4+ and CD8+ repertoires, which had been sequenced separately. Using fastp trimming at Q25 and MiXCR clonotype assembly, TCRdb reanalyzed the public sequencing data and kept in-frame beta chains. Each entry is one CDR3 protein sequence, shown with its most common DNA and genes. These V and J calls derive from TCRdb rather than the authors' analysis. Recorded for this sample are about 470,000 distinct CDR3 sequences; 20% to 30% of them occurred a single time. The ten largest account for approximately 13% of the sample.

PBMCs were isolated by Ficoll-Paque density gradient centrifugation. Worth noting for this clonotype: Its antigen is currently not known. No much larger clonotype is one base removed from it; base qualities were not supplied.

This receptor was taken from an adult woman who had mild COVID-19 (a few samples of this study predate the infection). The sample titles of this study are shuffled in the database, so cell type and time point are left out; the donor was told from shared clones. Sequenced: PBMCs or a T cell subset sorted from them (not recorded which). The rearrangement joined TRBV15 to TRBJ2-7, with TRBD1 as a weak D call on 6 bases. The CDR3 region: CATSRDRDMTYEQYF. Here is the DNA: TGTGCCACCAGCAGGGATCGGGACATGACCTACGAGCAGTACTTC.